This TCR beta chain stems from a study of blood T cell repertoires in COVID-19. Overall study: The United States, Italy and Spain provided the acute and convalescent COVID-19 samples. Nucleic acid was either cDNA or gDNA, and it came from T cells, B-cell-depleted T cells, or PBMCs.

In the authors' methods: Estimation of nucleated cell counts relied on the amplification of reference gene primers. The assay was immunoSEQ multiplex PCR, and TCRdb's table has in-frame clones only and misses some. V, J and clone size derive from that table, while D and trimming were established from the DNA sequence. The sample includes roughly 300,000 clones, 65% to 85% of them seen just once. CDR3 length: 17 amino acids. The V gene's germline CDR1 is SGHNT and CDR2 YYREEE (reference sequence). V lost 5 bases and J lost 0, with 18 bases in between. The chain employs TRBV5-4 and TRBJ1-5; D is possibly TRBD1 (5 bases). This receptor was identified in a woman in her 50s with acute or convalescent COVID-19. What was sequenced was peripheral blood. The CDR3 nucleotides read TGTGCCAGCAGTTTTGGGGGAGGGCAGCCTAGCAATCAGCCCCAGCATTTT. Translating gives CASSFGGGQPSNQPQHF.